The rows below give T cell receptor beta chains drawn from one sample of a study of T cell responses to AZD1222 COVID-19 vaccine. Repertoires were generated with immunoSEQ multiplex PCR, while TCRdb's copy carries only in-frame clones and drops some. The table has 72,000 or so clones, roughly 87% seen once. Material: peripheral blood, obtained on day 0 of AZD1222 vaccination. The source of these receptors is an adult in good health. The CDR3 runs from the conserved cysteine through the conserved F or W. D genes are given only for firm matches. Some rows have no size entry. The others give once, few or many, or a class for an expanded clone.

V gene: TRBV12-3/TRBV12-4; J gene: TRBJ2-7; clone size: .; D gene: .; CDR3 protein: CASSLRAGNEQYF; CDR3 DNA: TGTGCCAGCAGTTTACGGGCGGGAAACGAGCAGTACTTC
V gene: TRBV7-2; J gene: TRBJ2-1; clone size: .; D gene: TRBD2; CDR3 protein: CASSLVAAGGRSEQFF; CDR3 DNA: TGTGCCAGCAGCTTAGTAGCAGCGGGAGGGCGCAGTGAGCAGTTCTTC
V gene: TRBV4-2; J gene: TRBJ2-7; clone size: .; D gene: TRBD2; CDR3 protein: CASSQVLAGVYEQYF; CDR3 DNA: TGTGCCAGCAGCCAAGTCTTGGCGGGGGTTTACGAGCAGTACTTC
V gene: TRBV2; J gene: TRBJ2-7; clone size: .; D gene: TRBD1; CDR3 protein: CASRGDRTYEQYF; CDR3 DNA: TGTGCCAGCAGGGGGGACAGGACCTACGAGCAGTACTTC
V gene: TRBV27; J gene: TRBJ2-3; clone size: .; D gene: TRBD2; CDR3 protein: CASSLSGLGLAVPTEGDTQYF; CDR3 DNA: TGTGCCAGCAGTTTATCGGGTTTGGGACTAGCGGTCCCTACGGAAGGGGATACGCAGTATTTT
V gene: TRBV5-5; J gene: TRBJ2-5; clone size: .; D gene: .; CDR3 protein: CASSLLTGSEETQYF; CDR3 DNA: TGTGCCAGCAGCCTACTGACAGGCTCGGAGGAGACCCAGTACTTC
V gene: TRBV3-1/TRBV3-2; J gene: TRBJ1-1; clone size: .; D gene: .; CDR3 protein: CASAAGTNTEAFF; CDR3 DNA: TGTGCCAGCGCCGCGGGGACGAACACTGAAGCTTTCTTT
V gene: TRBV6-1; J gene: TRBJ1-1; clone size: .; D gene: .; CDR3 protein: CASSESRRGAFF; CDR3 DNA: TGTGCCAGCAGTGAAAGCCGTCGGGGAGCTTTCTTT
V gene: TRBV5-8; J gene: TRBJ2-5; clone size: .; D gene: TRBD2; CDR3 protein: CASSLFAFGLAGEGQYF; CDR3 DNA: TGTGCCAGCAGCTTGTTTGCCTTTGGACTAGCGGGAGAAGGCCAGTACTTC
V gene: TRBV2; J gene: TRBJ2-4; clone size: .; D gene: .; CDR3 protein: CASSEVGAKNIQYF; CDR3 DNA: TGTGCCAGCAGTGAGGTGGGGGCCAAAAACATTCAGTACTTC
V gene: TRBV6-5; J gene: TRBJ1-1; clone size: .; D gene: .; CDR3 protein: CASSYPGLGEAFF; CDR3 DNA: TGTGCCAGCAGTTATCCGGGTTTAGGTGAAGCTTTCTTT
V gene: TRBV11-2; J gene: TRBJ1-3; clone size: .; D gene: .; CDR3 protein: CASSLPSGNTIYF; CDR3 DNA: TGTGCCAGCAGCTTACCCTCTGGAAACACCATATATTTT
V gene: TRBV4-3; J gene: TRBJ2-7; clone size: .; D gene: .; CDR3 protein: CASSQEGFTQQYF; CDR3 DNA: TGCGCCAGCAGCCAGGAGGGGTTTACCCAGCAGTACTTC
V gene: TRBV2; J gene: TRBJ2-5; clone size: .; D gene: TRBD1; CDR3 protein: CASSSDRGRETQYF; CDR3 DNA: TGTGCCAGCAGTTCGGACAGGGGCAGAGAGACCCAGTACTTC
V gene: TRBV11-3; J gene: TRBJ2-3; clone size: .; D gene: TRBD2; CDR3 protein: CASSLGGERTDTQYF; CDR3 DNA: TGTGCCAGCAGCCTTGGGGGGGAGAGGACAGATACGCAGTATTTT
V gene: TRBV21-1; J gene: TRBJ1-5; clone size: once; D gene: .; CDR3 protein: CASSKAGGDNQPQHF; CDR3 DNA: TGTGCCAGCAGCAAAGCTGGGGGGGACAATCAGCCCCAGCATTTT
V gene: TRBV18; J gene: TRBJ2-6; clone size: .; D gene: .; CDR3 protein: CASSPSSAGYSGANVLTF; CDR3 DNA: TGTGCCAGCTCACCTTCCTCGGCAGGGTACTCTGGGGCCAACGTCCTGACTTTC
V gene: TRBV9; J gene: TRBJ2-5; clone size: .; D gene: TRBD2; CDR3 protein: CASSAGGTSGQETQYF; CDR3 DNA: TGTGCCAGCAGCGCGGGGGGGACTAGCGGCCAAGAGACCCAGTACTTC
V gene: TRBV5-8; J gene: TRBJ1-2; clone size: once; D gene: .; CDR3 protein: CASSLEGGSNYGYTF; CDR3 DNA: TGTGCCAGCAGCTTGGAGGGCGGCTCTAACTATGGCTACACCTTC
V gene: TRBV7-8; J gene: TRBJ1-5; clone size: .; D gene: .; CDR3 protein: CASSLTGGVGSHQPQHF; CDR3 DNA: TGTGCCAGCAGCTTAACCGGCGGGGTCGGCAGCCATCAGCCCCAGCATTTT
V gene: TRBV20-1; J gene: TRBJ2-1; clone size: .; D gene: .; CDR3 protein: CSARTDEQFF; CDR3 DNA: TGCAGTGCTAGAACAGATGAGCAGTTCTTC
V gene: TRBV6-1; J gene: TRBJ2-1; clone size: .; D gene: .; CDR3 protein: CASSGEIGIGDNEQFF; CDR3 DNA: TGTGCCAGCAGTGGTGAGATCGGGATAGGAGATAATGAGCAGTTCTTC
V gene: TRBV5-8; J gene: TRBJ2-6; clone size: .; D gene: TRBD1; CDR3 protein: CASSSGQAGANVLTF; CDR3 DNA: TGTGCCAGCAGCTCCGGACAGGCTGGGGCCAACGTCCTGACTTTC
V gene: TRBV11-2; J gene: TRBJ2-5; clone size: .; D gene: TRBD2; CDR3 protein: CASSLAGTSGNSETQYF; CDR3 DNA: TGTGCCAGCAGTTTGGCGGGGACTAGCGGGAACTCGGAGACCCAGTACTTC
V gene: TRBV14; J gene: TRBJ1-5; clone size: .; D gene: .; CDR3 protein: CASSRYEERGNQPQHF; CDR3 DNA: TGTGCCAGCAGCCGATACGAGGAACGGGGAAATCAGCCCCAGCATTTT
V gene: TRBV3-1/TRBV3-2; J gene: TRBJ1-2; clone size: .; D gene: .; CDR3 protein: CASSQVTGDYGYTF; CDR3 DNA: TGTGCCAGCAGCCAAGTGACGGGCGACTATGGCTACACCTTC
V gene: TRBV19; J gene: TRBJ1-5; clone size: once; D gene: TRBD1; CDR3 protein: CASSPQTGQYQPQHF; CDR3 DNA: TGTGCCAGTAGTCCCCAGACAGGGCAATATCAGCCCCAGCATTTT
V gene: TRBV2; J gene: TRBJ2-3; clone size: .; D gene: TRBD1; CDR3 protein: CASSVADRGTDTQYF; CDR3 DNA: TGTGCCAGCAGTGTGGCGGACAGGGGCACAGATACGCAGTATTTT
V gene: TRBV28; J gene: TRBJ1-2; clone size: .; D gene: TRBD1; CDR3 protein: CASRQQGELGYTF; CDR3 DNA: TGTGCCAGCAGACAACAGGGGGAGCTTGGCTACACCTTC
V gene: TRBV4-3; J gene: TRBJ2-2; clone size: .; D gene: .; CDR3 protein: CASSPSVTGELFF; CDR3 DNA: TGCGCCAGCAGCCCAAGTGTTACCGGGGAGCTGTTTTTT
V gene: TRBV18; J gene: TRBJ1-5; clone size: .; D gene: .; CDR3 protein: CASSRGSDQPQHF; CDR3 DNA: TGTGCCAGCTCACGGGGTTCTGATCAGCCCCAGCATTTT
V gene: TRBV6-2/TRBV6-3; J gene: TRBJ2-2; clone size: .; D gene: .; CDR3 protein: CASSYPTRELFF; CDR3 DNA: TGTGCCAGCAGTTACCCGACGAGGGAGCTGTTTTTT
V gene: TRBV25-1; J gene: TRBJ1-2; clone size: .; D gene: .; CDR3 protein: CASSPPGANYGYTF; CDR3 DNA: TGTGCCAGCAGTCCCCCCGGAGCTAACTATGGCTACACCTTC
V gene: TRBV29-1; J gene: TRBJ1-2; clone size: .; D gene: .; CDR3 protein: CSVAVGSYGYTF; CDR3 DNA: TGCAGCGTCGCCGTGGGCAGCTATGGCTACACCTTC
V gene: TRBV3-1/TRBV3-2; J gene: TRBJ1-6; clone size: .; D gene: .; CDR3 protein: CASSQAESPLHF; CDR3 DNA: TGTGCCAGCAGCCAAGCTGAATCACCCCTCCACTTT
V gene: TRBV12-5; J gene: TRBJ1-2; clone size: .; D gene: TRBD1; CDR3 protein: CASGPDRGNGYTF; CDR3 DNA: TGTGCTAGTGGCCCGGACAGGGGAAATGGCTACACCTTC
V gene: TRBV7-3; J gene: TRBJ1-1; clone size: .; D gene: .; CDR3 protein: CASSPGAGTEAFF; CDR3 DNA: TGTGCCAGCAGCCCAGGGGCGGGGACTGAAGCTTTCTTT
V gene: TRBV30; J gene: TRBJ1-6; clone size: .; D gene: .; CDR3 protein: CAWIENNSPLHF; CDR3 DNA: TGTGCCTGGATCGAAAATAATTCACCCCTCCACTTT
V gene: TRBV5-1; J gene: TRBJ1-2; clone size: .; D gene: .; CDR3 protein: CASSLVASGHGYTF; CDR3 DNA: TGCGCCAGCAGCTTGGTGGCCTCCGGGCATGGCTACACCTTC
V gene: TRBV5-1; J gene: TRBJ1-1; clone size: .; D gene: .; CDR3 protein: CASSLGGGTEAFF; CDR3 DNA: TGCGCCAGCAGCTTGGGAGGGGGAACTGAAGCTTTCTTT
V gene: TRBV15; J gene: TRBJ1-4; clone size: .; D gene: .; CDR3 protein: CATSRDIGAGPNEKLFF; CDR3 DNA: TGTGCCACCAGCAGAGATATAGGGGCAGGCCCAAATGAAAAACTGTTTTTT
V gene: TRBV11-3; J gene: TRBJ2-1; clone size: .; D gene: .; CDR3 protein: CASSLNSIYNEQFF; CDR3 DNA: TGTGCCAGCAGCTTAAACTCTATTTACAATGAGCAGTTCTTC
V gene: TRBV15; J gene: TRBJ1-2; clone size: few; D gene: .; CDR3 protein: CATSRDLRVGYTF; CDR3 DNA: TGTGCCACCAGCAGAGATCTCAGGGTTGGCTACACCTTC
V gene: TRBV2; J gene: TRBJ2-2; clone size: .; D gene: TRBD1; CDR3 protein: CASSIQGADTGELFF; CDR3 DNA: TGTGCCAGCAGTATACAGGGGGCCGACACCGGGGAGCTGTTTTTT
V gene: TRBV7-3; J gene: TRBJ2-1; clone size: .; D gene: TRBD2; CDR3 protein: CASSPTPGTSGRFEQFF; CDR3 DNA: TGTGCCAGCAGCCCTACCCCCGGGACTAGCGGGCGTTTTGAGCAGTTCTTC
V gene: TRBV6-5; J gene: TRBJ2-7; clone size: .; D gene: .; CDR3 protein: CASSYSGGYYEQYF; CDR3 DNA: TGTGCCAGCAGTTATTCCGGGGGATACTACGAGCAGTACTTC
V gene: TRBV9; J gene: TRBJ2-7; clone size: .; D gene: TRBD1; CDR3 protein: CASSTTTGGSGTYEQYF; CDR3 DNA: TGTGCCAGCAGCACCACGACAGGGGGGTCAGGGACCTACGAGCAGTACTTC
V gene: TRBV7-2; J gene: TRBJ2-5; clone size: .; D gene: .; CDR3 protein: CASSLVRRETQYF; CDR3 DNA: TGTGCCAGCAGCTTAGTAAGGCGAGAGACCCAGTACTTC
V gene: TRBV11-3; J gene: TRBJ1-1; clone size: .; D gene: .; CDR3 protein: CASSLRGLGGNTEAFF; CDR3 DNA: TGTGCCAGCAGCTTAAGGGGGTTGGGAGGGAACACTGAAGCTTTCTTT
V gene: TRBV6-1; J gene: TRBJ1-3; clone size: .; D gene: .; CDR3 protein: CASSEMAGRNTIYF; CDR3 DNA: TGTGCCAGCAGTGAAATGGCCGGCAGAAACACCATATATTTT
V gene: TRBV27; J gene: TRBJ1-2; clone size: once; D gene: TRBD1; CDR3 protein: CASSYSLQAGGRVGYTF; CDR3 DNA: TGTGCCAGCAGTTATAGCTTACAAGCAGGGGGACGGGTTGGCTACACCTTC
V gene: TRBV5-5; J gene: TRBJ1-2; clone size: once; D gene: .; CDR3 protein: CASSPGGVYGYTF; CDR3 DNA: TGTGCCAGCAGCCCGGGGGGAGTCTATGGCTACACCTTC
V gene: TRBV18; J gene: TRBJ2-3; clone size: .; D gene: .; CDR3 protein: CASSPMEAASTDTQYF; CDR3 DNA: TGTGCCAGCTCACCAATGGAGGCGGCTAGCACAGATACGCAGTATTTT
V gene: TRBV5-5; J gene: TRBJ2-1; clone size: .; D gene: TRBD1; CDR3 protein: CASSLAEGAVGNEQFF; CDR3 DNA: TGTGCCAGCAGCTTGGCCGAGGGGGCGGTGGGGAATGAGCAGTTCTTC